This TCR beta chain appears in the sequencing data of a study of cytomegalovirus exposure and HLA in healthy donors. This clone was recorded once. Amplification used 60 Vbeta primers and 13 Jbeta primers. Using immunoSEQ multiplex PCR, the repertoire was profiled, and TCRdb retains in-frame clones only, with some absent. This table holds roughly 98,000 clones, approximately 80% found once. The V gene's germline CDR1 is SGHNT and CDR2 YYREEE (reference sequence). The CDR3 extends over 13 amino acids. V was clipped by 3 bases and J by 2 bases, with 9 bases between them. This TCR was sampled from a man aged 35-49 years in good health and CMV-seronegative. The chain couples TRBV5-4 to TRBJ2-7; D not resolved. Sequencing was carried out using PBMCs. The chain's CDR3 is CASSYRTTYEQYF. The CDR3 coding sequence is TGTGCCAGCAGCTACCGCACTACCTACGAGCAGTACTTC.